Given below is one T cell receptor beta chain in context. What it binds is not known. This specimen belongs to a study of T cell repertoires in cytomegalovirus infection. Study overall: Public signatures in TCR beta pointed to CMV infection and matching HLA type.

Via MiXCR, TCRdb re-called the reads, giving one row per CDR3 protein. The sample consists of 110,000 or so distinct CDR3 sequences, under 35% of them appearing once. CDR3 length equals 15 residues. The V gene's germline CDR1 is SNHLY and CDR2 FYNNEI. V shed 5 bases, J shed 1 base, and the junction held 3 bases outside the gene matches. Study results and caveats: The ex vivo response was dominated by HLA-C-restricted CMV-specific TCR beta clonotypes.

This sequence was found in a human donor in good health (CMV status not recorded). Some clones in this sample may be carry-over from other donors' samples. The chain couples TRBV2 to TRBJ2-1; 9 nucleotides agree with TRBD2. The source material was CD8+ T cells from cultured PBMCs, sampled from culture after CMV antigen stimulation. The CDR3 DNA follows: TGTGCCAGCAGTAATAGCGGGGGATCCTACAATGAGCAGTTCTTC. This sequence encodes CASSNSGGSYNEQFF.